The text below deals with one T cell receptor beta chain. MiXCR, run by TCRdb on the reads, gives a single entry per CDR3 protein. This sample has under 300,000 distinct CDR3 sequences, with 15% to 20% found just once. This sample is drawn from a study of T cell repertoires in cytomegalovirus infection. There are 13 residues in the CDR3. Germline V gene data show CDR1 as MGHRA and CDR2 as YSYEKL. Trimming took off 3 bases at V and 5 bases at J, with 10 bases between the two ends. This chain connects TRBV4-1 to TRBJ1-1; TRBD1 is a possible D gene (6 bases). The sequenced sample was CD8+ T cells from PBMCs. This clonotype was sampled from a human donor in good health (CMV status not recorded). Some clones in this sample may be carry-over from other donors' samples. The CDR3 region has the DNA TGCGCCAGCAGCCACCCCGGACAGACTGAAGCTTTCTTT. It codes for CASSHPGQTEAFF.